The T cell receptor beta chain under discussion was sequenced for a study of T-cell reconstitution after alpha-beta-depleted transplantation in children. Whole-study findings and limits: At one year after transplant, newly produced T cells mostly accounted for T-cell counts and diversity. After transplant, at about two months, alpha-beta T cells were reportedly derived from several hundred expanded graft clones.

Many counts were recorded for this clonotype. Its matching antigen is unknown. The CDR3 covers 12 residues. Trimming left V 9 bases short and J 7 bases short, with 15 bases between. As it was prepared, the TCRbeta library received unique molecular identifiers. TCRdb reprocessed the PCR reads with MiXCR, giving one entry per CDR3 protein. The data hold more than 200,000 distinct CDR3 sequences, with roughly a quarter observed a single time. V is TRBV12-3 or TRBV12-4 and J is TRBJ2-5, with D uncertain. The sample was PBMCs, taken before TCRalphabeta/CD19-depleted stem cell transplant. This TCR was sampled from a girl aged 2-10 years with Fanconi anemia, due to receive a stem cell transplant. DNA of the CDR3: TGTGCCAGTCTAGGATCTTTGGGGACCCAGTACTTC. Its translation is CASLGSLGTQYF.